This T cell receptor (beta chain) was identified in a study of blood T cell repertoires in COVID-19 (dated by TCRdb to 2018 to 2020). In terms of the full investigation: Samples from collaborators originated in the United States, Italy and Spain and spanned both the acute and convalescent phases of COVID-19. The prospective study material was composed of cDNA or gDNA derived from T cells, B-cell-depleted T cells, or PBMCs. The dataset comprised deeply sampled blood TCRbeta repertoires from subjects exposed to, actively infected with, or recovered from COVID-19. The repertoires were released in a freely available public database meant as a resource for research on the immune response to SARS-CoV-2. Samples came from the ongoing ImmuneRACE study (first 160 participants) plus 1,254 subjects from 6 global collaborators. The sample metadata nearly always contained a de-identified subject ID, COVID-19 status, age in years and sex. HLA class I and class II types, where available, came from metadata supplied by the sample provider rather than from assay-based typing.

General findings and caveats noted by the study authors: The quantity of clinical and demographic metadata differed by source and by participant and was supplied without curation.

A note on this clone: This clone's antigen is unknown. Base quality data are lacking; no much larger clone is found one base away.

TCRbeta CDR3 regions were amplified from genomic DNA using the immunoSEQ Assay, a bias-controlled multiplex PCR. Turning to the authors' computational methods: Nucleated cell counts per sample were estimated from amplification of reference gene primers within the assay. To quantify the absolute abundance of each unique TCRbeta CDR3 rearrangement, sequence reads were collapsed and filtered. Productive Simpson clonality was computed per sample as the square root of Simpson's diversity index over productive rearrangements. The immuneACCESS repertoire file appears here via TCRdb, limited to in-frame rearrangements. These files lack a portion of the clones; in checked studies, under half of the deficit traces to unresolved V genes, and the cause of the others is not known. Clonal size and the V and J genes are those of that table, whereas D and trimming came from the DNA. This sample gives 95,000 to 150,000 clones in total; 70% to 90% of them show up just once. In total, the top ten clones hold 7.6% of the sample.

Each collaborating institution followed its own protocols to collect whole blood in K2EDTA tubes. For TCRbeta analysis, collaborator samples were shipped as frozen whole blood, as isolated PBMCs, or as DNA extracted from either sample type. The sample consisted of peripheral blood. The TCR was taken from a man aged 45 to 65 with acute or convalescent COVID-19.

The CDR3 protein: CASSLGTNYGYTF. Here is the DNA: TGTGCCAGCAGCCTAGGTACTAACTATGGCTACACCTTC. This sequence uses TRBV6-5 and TRBJ1-2; the D gene is not confidently resolved. Taken from the germline V gene, the CDR1 and CDR2 loops are MNHEY and SVGAGI. CDR3 length: 13 amino acids, cysteine to phenylalanine. Just CDR3 DNA is preserved here, 39 bases in frame from base 1. At the junction V is shortened by 6 bases and J by 0 bases, with 8 bases in between.